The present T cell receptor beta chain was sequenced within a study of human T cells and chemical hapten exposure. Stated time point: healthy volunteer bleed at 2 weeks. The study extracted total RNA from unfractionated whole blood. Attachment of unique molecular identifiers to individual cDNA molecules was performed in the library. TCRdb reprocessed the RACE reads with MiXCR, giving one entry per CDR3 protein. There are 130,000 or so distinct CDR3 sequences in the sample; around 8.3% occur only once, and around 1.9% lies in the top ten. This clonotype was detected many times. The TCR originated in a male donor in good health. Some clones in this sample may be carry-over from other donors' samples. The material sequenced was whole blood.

The CDR3 region is CASSQGGMDNSPLHF. CDR3 in DNA: TGTGCCAGCAGCCAAGGGGGGATGGATAATTCACCCCTCCACTTT. The chain joins TRBV4-2 to TRBJ1-6; D is possibly TRBD1 (5 bases). Germline V gene data show CDR1 as LGHNA and CDR2 as YNFKEQ. This CDR3 has 15 amino acids. Deletions cut 1 base from V and 5 bases from J, with 9 bases between.